Below, 24 T cell receptor beta chains from the same sample are listed, as sequenced in a study of regulatory T cells in long-lasting Graves disease. Time point indicated: newly diagnosed GD, antithyroid drugs for less than 3 months. Scientists built the TCR library using RNA that was extracted from PBMCs. CDR3-region Arm-PCR and iRepertoire HTBI primers produced the TCR beta libraries. From the multiplex PCR reads, TCRdb called clonotypes with MiXCR, one entry per CDR3 protein. The table records around 320,000 distinct CDR3 sequences, over 15% of them present only once. These data also formed part of another study, on T cells in Graves' hyperthyroidism and ophthalmopathy.

The starting material was peripheral blood mononuclear cells (PBMCs), obtained at new diagnosis, from a patient treated with antithyroid drugs. These receptor sequences come from a middle-aged man with Graves disease.

This clonotype has just a few counts. The chain is built from TRBV10-3 and TRBJ1-2; D uncertain. The CDR3 extends over 13 amino acids. Germline V lookup: CDR1 ENHRY, CDR2 SYGVKD. V was clipped by 1 base and J by 5 bases, with 8 bases between them. CDR3 region: CAISEWLKYGYTF. The CDR3 coding sequence is TGTGCCATCAGTGAGTGGCTGAAATATGGCTACACCTTC.

This clonotype was seen ten or more times. As DNA, the CDR3 is TGTGCCAGCAGCCCCCGGCAGCTACACCTCTATGGCTACACCTTC. Amino acid sequence: CASSPRQLHLYGYTF. The chain uses TRBV6-1 and TRBJ1-2; D is unresolved. With 6 bases removed from V and 4 bases from J, the gap between germline ends came to 18 bases. In germline, CDR1 is MNHNS, CDR2 SASEGT. CDR3 length: 15 amino acids.

Details on this clonotype: A far larger clone is just one base off, so this is likely a read error. The chain employs TRBV11-3 and TRBJ2-1, with a possible D match to TRBD1 (6 bases). The CDR3 contains 15 residues. CDR1 is SGHNT and CDR2 is YENEEA in the germline V gene. Trimming cost V 2 bases and J 10 bases, with 18 bases left between them. CDR3 sequence reads: CASSLSTGPHYEQFF. CDR3 nucleotide sequence: TGTGCCAGCAGCTTATCAACAGGGCCCCACTACGAGCAGTTCTTC.

This clonotype was detected many times. The genes are TRBV11-1 and TRBJ2-5, with 7 bases matching TRBD1. With V trimmed by 5 bases and J by 5 bases, 8 bases remained unmatched. Germline V lookup: CDR1 SGHAT, CDR2 FQDESV (reference sequence). The CDR3 is made up of 14 amino acids. The CDR3 bases are TGTGCCAGCAGCGCCACAGGGGTTTTTGAGACCCAGTACTTC. Amino acids: CASSATGVFETQYF.

There are many counts of this clonotype. The V and J genes are TRBV27 and TRBJ2-6; 9 nucleotides line up with TRBD1. The CDR3 spans 18 residues. Germline CDR1 and CDR2: MNHEY and SMNVEV (reference sequence). Trimming took 8 bases from V and 1 from J; bases not matched to a gene: 12. The CDR3 DNA is TGTGCCAGCGTTGGAGCGAGGGACAGGGCTTCTGGGGCCAACGTCCTGACTTTC. This sequence encodes CASVGARDRASGANVLTF. The full variable domain, completed using reference TRBV27 and TRBJ2-6, is EAQVTQNPRYLITVTGKKLTVTCSQNMNHEYMSWYRQDPGLGLRQIYYSMNVEVTDKGDVPEGYKVSRKEKRNFPLILESPSPNQTSLYFCASVGARDRASGANVLTFGAGSRLTVL.

On this clonotype itself: It is likely a read error: a sequence one base away is far more abundant. The V call is TRBV11-2, the J call TRBJ1-6; possibly TRBD1 for D (5 bases). This CDR3 contains 15 residues. V was clipped by 7 bases and J by 7 bases, with 17 bases between them. Per the germline V gene, CDR1 is SGHAT and CDR2 is FQNNGV. The CDR3 loop reads CASTLGQGGNSPLHF. For the CDR3, the DNA is TGTGCCAGCACCCTGGGCCAGGGAGGGAATTCACCCCTCCACTTT.

The sample holds a few counts of this clonotype. This chain connects TRBV10-3 to TRBJ2-7; weak D call: TRBD1 (5 bases). Looked up from germline, CDR1 is ENHRY and CDR2 is SYGVKD. Trimming shortened V by 9 bases and J by 2 bases, and 11 bases separated the two germline ends. This CDR3 is built from 12 residues. CDR3 DNA: TGTGCCATATCGGACATCACCTACGAGCAGTACTTC. It translates to CAISDITYEQYF.

The table lists this clonotype with many counts. CDR3 in amino acids: CASSQRGGDTEAFF. CDR3 sequence (DNA): TGTGCCAGCAGCCAGAGAGGCGGGGACACTGAAGCTTTCTTT. J is TRBJ1-1 and V is TRBV3-1; D gene ambiguous. V was cut by 3 bases and J by 3 bases, with 11 bases left in between. In germline, CDR1 is LGHDT, CDR2 YNNKEL (reference sequence). This CDR3 comprises 14 residues.

In its sample, this clonotype was seen many times. CDR3 bases: TGTGCCAGCAGCTATACGGAGGAGGGGACATTCTCCCGAAGCAGCTACACCTTC. Its translation is CASSYTEEGTFSRSSYTF. V is TRBV11-3 and J is TRBJ1-2; the D gene is possibly TRBD1 (6 bases). The CDR3 is made up of 18 amino acids. The ends were cut back, 4 bases at V and 9 bases at J, with 30 bases in the middle. CDR1 SGHNT and CDR2 YENEEA come from the germline V gene. Full variable domain (missing parts from reference TRBV11-3 and TRBJ1-2): EAGVVQSPRYKIIEKKQPVAFWCNPISGHNTLYWYLQNLGQGPELLIRYENEEAVDDSQLPKDRFSAERLKGVDSTLKIQPAELGDSAVYLCASSYTEEGTFSRSSYTFGSGTRLTVV.

Concerning this clonotype: Being one base from a much bigger clone, this may be a read error. J is TRBJ2-3 and V is TRBV19, with D uncertain. Germline CDR1 is LNHDA and CDR2 is SQIVND (reference sequence). Trimming left V 6 bases short and J 1 base short, with 14 bases between. The CDR3 spans 15 residues. CDR3 loop: CASSPRPYRTDTQYF. The CDR3 bases are TGTGCCAGTAGCCCCAGACCGTACCGCACAGATACGCAGTATTTT.

This clonotype was detected many times. The chain carries TRBV14 and TRBJ2-3; no reliable D call. Germline CDR1 reads SGHDN; CDR2 reads FVKESK. The V and J ends lost 0 bases and 4 bases respectively, with 11 bases between them. The CDR3 totals 15 residues. The CDR3: CASSQDRVMSDTQYF. CDR3 coding DNA: TGTGCCAGCAGCCAAGATCGGGTAATGTCAGATACGCAGTATTTT.

This clonotype was counted many times. At one end the junction does not follow the germline gene, possibly because of a read error. The chain recombines TRBV27 with TRBJ1-2, with a possible D match to TRBD1 (6 bases). CDR1 is MNHEY and CDR2 is SMNVEV in the germline V gene (reference sequence). CDR3 size: 13 residues. Written as DNA, the CDR3 is TGTGCCAGCTGGCCGCGGACAGCCCCTAGACCATACTTC. Translation: CASWPRTAPRPYF.

This clonotype was found many times. A read error may account for a junction end that differs from germline. This chain joins TRBV5-1 and TRBJ2-2, with TRBD2 matching 11 bases. The CDR3 totals 17 residues. Germline V gives CDR1 SGHRS, CDR2 YFSETQ. CDR3 in DNA: TGTGCCAGCAGCTTAGGGCTAGCGGGGGGGAACACCGGGGAGCTGTTTTTT. Its protein is CASSLGLAGGNTGELFF. Full variable domain (remainder filled in from reference TRBV5-1 and TRBJ2-2): KAGVTQTPRYLIKTRGQQVTLSCSPISGHRSVSWYQQTPGQGLQFLFEYFSETQRNKGNFPGRFSGRQFSNSRSEMNVSTLELGDSALYLCASSLGLAGGNTGELFFGEGSRLTVL.

This clonotype was counted once. This chain connects TRBV6-5 to TRBJ1-1; a possible D gene is TRBD1 (6 bases). The CDR3 runs 15 residues. Trimming stripped 7 bases from V and 4 bases from J, with 19 bases between. Germline V CDR1 and CDR2: MNHEY, SVGAGI. For the CDR3, the DNA is TGTGCCAGCAATGTACAGGGCTCCGTACCCACTGAAGCTTTCTTT. Translated: CASNVQGSVPTEAFF.

This clonotype was seen ten or more times. The chain combines TRBV5-1 with TRBJ2-7, with D perhaps given as TRBD1 or TRBD2 (5 bases each). Germline values: CDR1 SGHRS, CDR2 YFSETQ. The V gene lost 7 bases and the J gene lost 5 bases, with 19 bases spanning the gap. This CDR3 has 14 residues. The CDR3 region has the DNA TGCGCCAGCTCAAATGCCGGGACCGCGGACGAGCAGTACTTC. It translates to CASSNAGTADEQYF. Combining the CDR3 with reference TRBV5-1 and TRBJ2-7 gives the whole variable domain KAGVTQTPRYLIKTRGQQVTLSCSPISGHRSVSWYQQTPGQGLQFLFEYFSETQRNKGNFPGRFSGRQFSNSRSEMNVSTLELGDSALYLCASSNAGTADEQYFGPGTRLTVT.

Ten or more counts support this clonotype. The chain combines TRBV7-9 with TRBJ2-7; D possibly corresponds to TRBD1 (6 bases). V was cut by 5 bases and J by 6 bases, with 11 bases left in between. CDR1 SEHNR and CDR2 FQNEAQ come from the germline V gene (reference sequence). The CDR3 covers 12 residues. DNA of the CDR3: TGTGCCAGCAGCCCGAACAGGGTCGAGCAGTACTTC. Translation gives CASSPNRVEQYF.

In its sample, this clonotype was seen many times. As DNA, the CDR3 is TGCGCCAGCAGCTTGGCCGGGACGGGGACCACTGAAGCTTTCTTT. It is translated as CASSLAGTGTTEAFF. This rearrangement joins TRBV5-1 to TRBJ1-1, with D possibly matching TRBD1 (5 bases). The CDR3 is made up of 15 amino acids. V was clipped by 0 bases and J by 4 bases, with 13 bases between them. The germline CDR1 and CDR2 sequences are SGHRS and YFSETQ. Full variable domain (outside the CDR3, taken from reference TRBV5-1 and TRBJ1-1): KAGVTQTPRYLIKTRGQQVTLSCSPISGHRSVSWYQQTPGQGLQFLFEYFSETQRNKGNFPGRFSGRQFSNSRSEMNVSTLELGDSALYLCASSLAGTGTTEAFFGQGTRLTVV.

This clonotype was counted many times. The chain employs TRBV5-1 and TRBJ1-2; 7 bases are a match to TRBD1. Germline V lookup: CDR1 SGHRS, CDR2 YFSETQ. The CDR3 has 15 amino acids. With V trimmed by 3 bases and J by 2 bases, 7 bases remained unmatched. CDR3 protein: CASSWGTASNYGYTF. CDR3 bases: TGCGCCAGCAGCTGGGGGACAGCGTCAAACTATGGCTACACCTTC.

This clonotype came up a few times. J is TRBJ1-5 and V is TRBV20-1, with a weak D call TRBD1 (5 bases). CDR1 and CDR2 from the germline V gene are DFQATT and SNEGSKA (reference sequence). The CDR3 contains 16 residues. Trimming removed 0 bases at V and 5 bases at J, with 17 bases between. The CDR3 spells CSARERTAGRHQPQHF. The DNA of the CDR3 is TGCAGTGCTAGAGAGCGAACTGCAGGGAGGCATCAGCCCCAGCATTTT.

Comment on this clonotype: This is likely an artifact of a read error, given a far larger clone one base away. The chain joins TRBV11-3 to TRBJ2-7; 7 nucleotides line up with TRBD2. Germline V gene data show CDR1 as SGHNT and CDR2 as YENEEA. The trim removed 1 base at V and 7 bases at J, leaving 13 bases unmatched. The CDR3 loop spans 16 amino acids. CDR3 sequence: CASSLVGGGPNDEQYF. The CDR3 DNA reads as TGTGCCAGCAGCTTAGTCGGCGGGGGACCTAACGATGAGCAGTACTTC.

This clonotype was counted at least ten times. This chain links TRBV18 with TRBJ1-4; D not resolved. This CDR3 has 12 residues. CDR1 and CDR2 from the germline V gene are KGHSH and LQKENI. Trimming removed 6 bases from V and 8 bases from J, with 10 bases in between. CDR3 in amino acids: CASSSREEKLFF. CDR3 coding DNA: TGTGCCAGCTCCTCAAGGGAGGAAAAACTGTTTTTT.

This clonotype occurred many times. The chain couples TRBV7-2 to TRBJ2-1; possibly TRBD1 or TRBD2 for D (6 bases each). Gene TRBJ2-5 matches the end of the DNA better, so the J call may be wrong. CDR1 is SGHTA, CDR2 FQGNSA, per germline. This CDR3 region has 14 residues. The CDR3 sequence: CASSLGTGRKTQYF. CDR3 DNA sequence: TGTGCCAGCAGCTTAGGTACAGGGAGGAAGACCCAGTACTTC.

V and J are TRBV29-1 and TRBJ1-5; possibly TRBD1 for D (6 bases). Per the germline V gene, CDR1 is SQVTM and CDR2 is ANQGSEA. The CDR3 has 12 amino acids. V lost 4 bases and J 8 bases, leaving 12 bases between the germline ends. The CDR3 here is CSVAQGREPQHF. CDR3 nucleotides: TGCAGCGTTGCGCAGGGGAGAGAGCCCCAGCATTTT.

This clonotype was recorded a few times. This chain connects TRBV18 to TRBJ2-7, with no clear D. CDR1 is KGHSH and CDR2 is LQKENI in the germline V gene. There are 13 residues in the CDR3. With 1 base removed from V and 0 bases from J, the gap between germline ends came to 4 bases. The CDR3 loop is CASSPHPSYEQYF. The CDR3 DNA sequence: TGTGCCAGCTCACCACATCCCTCCTACGAGCAGTACTTC.